This TCR beta chain was identified during a study of CD8+ T cells in alopecia areata. Overall study context: The drug, oral tofacitinib, was given to treated patients at 5 to 10 mg twice daily. Overall study results and limits: Scalp lesions, especially in alopecia totalis/universalis, had higher clonality than normal scalp.

Isolation of CD4+ and CD8+ T cells from PBMCs was achieved by sorting. This clone was seen only a few times. Its antigen is unidentified. The same CDR3 can be traced to other DNA sequences in this sample. RNA extraction was followed by reverse transcription into cDNA, which acted as the sequencing template. Sequencing was performed with immunoSEQ multiplex PCR; in TCRdb, only in-frame clones are kept and a portion is missing. The sample gives roughly 140,000 clones, about 53% of which show up once; approximately 20% is in the top ten. V lost 5 bases to trimming and J lost 2 bases, with 0 bases between them. The CDR3 runs to 10 residues. Germline CDR1 reads SQVTM; CDR2 reads ANQGSEA.

The sequencing here drew on CD8+ T cells sorted from blood, taken at week 0. The chain is built from TRBV29-1 and TRBJ2-2; D is unclear. This sequence originates from a human donor with alopecia areata. CDR3 sequence: CSVNTGELFF. CDR3 DNA sequence: TGCAGCGTTAACACCGGGGAGCTGTTTTTT.